The 9 T cell receptor beta chains listed next were all sequenced from one sample in a study of cytomegalovirus exposure and HLA in healthy donors. A multiplex PCR was run with 60 Vbeta primers and 13 Jbeta primers. Clones were sequenced by immunoSEQ multiplex PCR, and TCRdb holds only the in-frame ones, with some missing. The sample includes 99,000 or so clones, around four fifths of them seen just once. Sequencing input: PBMCs. The receptors originated from a man younger than 40 in good health and CMV-seronegative.

J is TRBJ2-3 and V is TRBV18; the D gene is possibly TRBD2 (7 bases). Germline lookup yields CDR1 KGHSH and CDR2 LQKENI. CDR3 size: 14 residues. Trimming cost V 5 bases and J 2 bases, with 11 bases left between them. CDR3 in DNA: TGTGCCAGCTCAGGGCGGGGGCACACAGATACGCAGTATTTT. Translating gives CASSGRGHTDTQYF.

This chain joins TRBV29-1 and TRBJ2-7; 8 bases agree with TRBD2. CDR1 is SQVTM, CDR2 ANQGSEA, per germline. This CDR3 spans 14 amino acids. V trimming: 7 bases; J trimming: 2 bases; junction bases outside the gene matches: 10. This CDR3 reads CSGLGTSGTYEQYF. The CDR3 DNA sequence: TGCAGCGGCCTCGGCACTAGCGGTACCTACGAGCAGTACTTC.

The J gene is TRBJ2-1, the V gene TRBV5-1; 12 nucleotides agree with TRBD2. Germline CDR1 SGHRS, CDR2 YFSETQ. With 4 bases clipped from V and 4 bases from J, the junction kept 6 bases outside the gene matches. CDR3 length: 16 amino acids. The CDR3 loop reads CASSVGLAGIYNEQFF. CDR3 nucleotides: TGCGCCAGCAGCGTCGGACTAGCGGGGATTTACAATGAGCAGTTCTTC.

The CDR3 DNA reads as TGTGCCAGCAGCTTGGGGCCGAATCGGGTCTACGAGCAGTACTTC. Encoded protein: CASSLGPNRVYEQYF. The chain joins TRBV5-6 to TRBJ2-7; D gene ambiguous. Trimming removed 0 bases at V and 3 bases at J, with 13 bases between. Germline CDR1 SGHDT, CDR2 YYEEEE. This CDR3 has 15 amino acids.

The rearrangement joins TRBV5-4 to TRBJ1-5; D might be TRBD1 (6 bases). Trimming cost V 5 bases and J 3 bases, with 15 bases left between them. Germline lookup yields CDR1 SGHNT and CDR2 YYREEE (reference sequence). The CDR3 length is 15 residues. CDR3 residues: CASRPMAGDNQPQHF. CDR3 bases: TGTGCCAGCAGACCCATGGCAGGGGACAATCAGCCCCAGCATTTT.

Only a few counts were recorded for this clone. This chain uses TRBV5-1 with TRBJ2-1; 7 bases align to TRBD2. Germline loops: CDR1 SGHRS, CDR2 YFSETQ. Trimming removed 3 bases from V and 3 bases from J; junction bases left unmatched: 9. The CDR3 has 16 amino acids. The CDR3 loop reads CASSSPWLADYNEQFF. The CDR3 coding sequence is TGCGCCAGCAGCTCACCTTGGCTAGCGGACTACAATGAGCAGTTCTTC.

The V and J genes are TRBV10-2 and TRBJ2-1, with TRBD2 matching 8 bases. The CDR3 contains 17 residues. Germline V gene sequence: CDR1 WSHSY, CDR2 SAAADI. Trimming at V came to 3 bases and at J to 0 bases, leaving 7 bases not matched to a gene. Written as DNA, the CDR3 is TGCGCCAGCAGTGACGGTAGCGGGGTTGACTCCTACAATGAGCAGTTCTTC. It encodes CASSDGSGVDSYNEQFF.

V usage is TRBV11-2 and J usage is TRBJ2-5, with 7 bases that match TRBD1. The V gene's germline CDR1 is SGHAT and CDR2 FQNNGV. With V trimmed by 4 bases and J by 4 bases, 6 bases remained unmatched. CDR3 length equals 14 residues. CDR3 region: CASSSPTGIETQYF. In DNA, the CDR3 is TGTGCCAGCAGCTCCCCGACAGGGATAGAGACCCAGTACTTC.

The J gene is TRBJ1-6, the V gene TRBV7-9, with 8 bases that match TRBD1. V lost 4 bases to trimming and J lost 6 bases; unmatched junction nucleotides: 2. The germline gives CDR1 SEHNR, CDR2 FQNEAQ (reference sequence). This CDR3 region has 14 residues. CDR3 amino acids: CASSSTGANSPLHF. CDR3 nucleotide sequence: TGTGCCAGCAGCTCGACAGGGGCTAATTCACCCCTCCACTTT.